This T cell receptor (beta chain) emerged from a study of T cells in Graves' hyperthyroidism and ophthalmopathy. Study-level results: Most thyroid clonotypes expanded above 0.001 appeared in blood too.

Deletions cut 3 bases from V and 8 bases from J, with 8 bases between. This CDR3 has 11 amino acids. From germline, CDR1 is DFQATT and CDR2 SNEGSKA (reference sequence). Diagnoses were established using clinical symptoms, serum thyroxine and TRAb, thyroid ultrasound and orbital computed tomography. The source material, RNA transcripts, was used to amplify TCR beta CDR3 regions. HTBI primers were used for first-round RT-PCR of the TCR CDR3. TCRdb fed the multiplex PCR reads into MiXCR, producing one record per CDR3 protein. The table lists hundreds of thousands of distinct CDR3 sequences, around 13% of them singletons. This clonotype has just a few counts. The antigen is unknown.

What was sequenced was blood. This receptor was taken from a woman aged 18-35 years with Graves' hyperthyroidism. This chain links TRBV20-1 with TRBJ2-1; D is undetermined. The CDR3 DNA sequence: TGCAGTGCTAGGATGCGCGATGAGCAGTTCTTC. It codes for CSARMRDEQFF.